The next 2 T cell receptor beta chains were all read from a single sample in a study of cytomegalovirus exposure and HLA in healthy donors. PCR amplification relied on 60 Vbeta primers (plus 13 Jbeta primers). Clones were read by immunoSEQ multiplex PCR, and TCRdb kept only the in-frame ones, dropping some. The sample lists roughly 150,000 clones, 82% seen once, with about 0.89% in the top ten. Input material: PBMCs. These receptors came from a girl aged 2 to 10 in good health and CMV-seropositive.

This chain joins TRBV28 and TRBJ1-2; D uncertain. Trimming pared 9 bases from V and 4 bases from J, leaving 12 bases between. The CDR3 has 12 amino acids. CDR1 MDHEN and CDR2 SYDVKM come from the germline V gene. DNA for the CDR3: TGTGCCAGTACTCAGGCAAGCTATGGCTACACCTTC. Protein sequence: CASTQASYGYTF.

The sample holds one count of this clone. The chain has TRBV9 and TRBJ2-1; 12 bases match TRBD2. The CDR3 contains 15 residues. The germline V gene has CDR1 SGDLS and CDR2 YYNGEE. Unmatched junction bases numbered 7, after V lost 1 base and J lost 11 bases. DNA for the CDR3: TGTGCCAGCAGCGTAAGGCTAGCGGGAGGGGATAAGCAGTTCTTC. Translation: CASSVRLAGGDKQFF.